Below, 25 T cell receptor beta chains from the same sample are listed, as sequenced in a study of shared clonotypes between healthy human individuals. Assay: immunoSEQ multiplex PCR; the TCRdb copy retains only in-frame clones and omits some. The sample comprises 2 million to 2.5 million clones, roughly 94% of which are singletons, and 0.85% to 1.2% rests with the top ten. CD45RO negativity and positive selection for CCR7 defined naive CD8 cells, a population that excluded terminally differentiated effector memory CD45RA+ cells. The sequencing sample was made of naive CD8+ T cells sorted from blood. These receptors came from a man in his late teens or twenties in good health.

This chain links TRBV5-6 with TRBJ2-7; a weak D match, TRBD2 (6 bases). Per the germline V gene, CDR1 is SGHDT and CDR2 is YYEEEE. The CDR3 has 15 residues. V dropped 6 bases and J dropped 3 bases, with 19 bases sitting between them. CDR3 in amino acids: CASTKTGDGLYEQYF. The CDR3 nucleotides are TGTGCCAGCACCAAAACGGGGGATGGGCTCTACGAGCAGTACTTC.

CDR3 sequence: CASTHLGSNYGYTF. CDR3 sequence (DNA): TGTGCCAGCACCCATCTGGGCAGTAACTATGGCTACACCTTC. J is TRBJ1-2 and V is TRBV5-4; D unresolved. The ends were cut back, 6 bases at V and 1 base at J, with 13 bases in the middle. Germline CDR1 SGHNT, CDR2 YYREEE (reference sequence). This CDR3 has 14 amino acids.

V usage is TRBV15 and J usage is TRBJ1-2; D uncertain. V was pared by 2 bases and J by 0 bases, with 7 bases between. Per germline, CDR1 LNHNV and CDR2 YYDKDF (reference sequence). The CDR3 sequence is 14 residues long. The CDR3 protein is CATSRTSSNYGYTF. The CDR3 coding sequence is TGTGCCACCAGCAGAACCAGCTCTAACTATGGCTACACCTTC.

In DNA form, the CDR3 reads TGTGCCAGCAGCTTAAGCTTTCAAGAGACCCAGTACTTC. Protein: CASSLSFQETQYF. V gene TRBV7-9 combines with J gene TRBJ2-5; D ambiguous. Germline V gene data show CDR1 as SEHNR and CDR2 as FQNEAQ (reference sequence). The CDR3 length is 13 residues. V lost 2 bases, J lost 2 bases, and 6 bases lay in between.

A note on this clone: At the DNA level, this CDR3 is encoded by other sequences in the same sample as well. The rearrangement uses TRBV5-1 and TRBJ2-7; the match to TRBD1 covers 9 bases. Germline V gene data show CDR1 as SGHRS and CDR2 as YFSETQ. The CDR3 contains 15 residues. With 0 bases clipped from V and 1 base from J, the junction kept 2 bases outside the gene matches. CDR3 sequence: CASSLAQGASYEQYF. The CDR3 nucleotides read TGCGCCAGCAGCTTGGCACAGGGGGCTTCCTACGAGCAGTACTTC. The whole variable domain, filled in from reference TRBV5-1 and TRBJ2-7, reads KAGVTQTPRYLIKTRGQQVTLSCSPISGHRSVSWYQQTPGQGLQFLFEYFSETQRNKGNFPGRFSGRQFSNSRSEMNVSTLELGDSALYLCASSLAQGASYEQYFGPGTRLTVT.

This chain links TRBV5-3 with TRBJ1-2, with TRBD1 matching over 9 bases. TRBV5-3 has ORF status, its function being uncertain. The V gene end was trimmed by 3 bases and the J gene end by 3 bases; junction bases not matched to a gene: 3. The CDR3 runs to 14 residues. CDR3 loop: CARSWDRDDYGYTF. The CDR3 DNA reads TGTGCCAGAAGCTGGGACAGGGACGACTATGGCTACACCTTC.

V gene TRBV4-3 combines with J gene TRBJ1-2, with D tentatively TRBD1 (6 bases). Germline values: CDR1 LGHNA, CDR2 YSLEER. The germline V and J ends were trimmed by 1 base and 4 bases, with 10 bases remaining between them. The CDR3 loop spans 14 amino acids. The CDR3 bases are TGCGCCAGCAGCCAAGCAGGGGTTTCCTATGGCTACACCTTC. Translation gives CASSQAGVSYGYTF.

In DNA, the CDR3 is TGTGCCTGGAGCAGGGAGGTAGGGGCTTTCTTT. Residues: CAWSREVGAFF. The J gene is TRBJ1-1, the V gene TRBV30, with D possibly matching TRBD1 (5 bases). Germline V lookup: CDR1 GTSNPN, CDR2 SVGIG (reference sequence). V gave up 3 bases and J gave up 11 bases, with 13 bases separating them. The CDR3 is 11 residues long.

This clone was recorded only once. The chain has TRBV27 and TRBJ2-3; 7 bases are a match to TRBD2. This CDR3 contains 15 residues. V was clipped by 6 bases and J by 0 bases; unmatched bases: 6. CDR1 is MNHEY and CDR2 is SMNVEV in the germline V gene (reference sequence). CDR3 region: CASRGGTRSTDTQYF. DNA for the CDR3: TGTGCCAGCAGGGGGGGGACTCGCAGCACAGATACGCAGTATTTT.

The genes are TRBV7-9 and TRBJ2-3, with 12 bases lining up with TRBD2. This CDR3 comprises 16 residues. CDR1 SEHNR and CDR2 FQNEAQ come from the germline V gene (reference sequence). The J segment lost 2 bases and the V segment lost 5 bases, leaving 5 bases of the junction unmatched. The CDR3 DNA sequence: TGTGCCAGCAGCCCCCGGACTAGCGGGAACACAGATACGCAGTATTTT. The encoded protein is CASSPRTSGNTDTQYF.

The chain carries TRBV11-2 and TRBJ2-1, with D hard to call. The CDR3 has 13 residues. Germline V gene lookup returns CDR1 SGHAT and CDR2 FQNNGV. The V and J ends lost 0 bases and 3 bases respectively, with 3 bases between them. The CDR3 loop reads CASSLDYYNEQFF. The CDR3 region has the DNA TGTGCCAGCAGCTTAGACTACTACAATGAGCAGTTCTTC.

V gene TRBV6-6 combines with J gene TRBJ1-1, with D perhaps matching TRBD1 (6 bases). Trimming removed 3 bases from V and 3 bases from J, with 8 bases in between. This CDR3 is 13 amino acids long. In germline, CDR1 is MNHNY, CDR2 SVGAGI (reference sequence). In nucleotides, the CDR3 is TGTGCCAGCAGTTATAACAGGGACACTGAAGCTTTCTTT. Its protein is CASSYNRDTEAFF.

CDR3 DNA sequence: TGCGCCAGCAGCCAGGCCCCGGCTAGCCCGAACTACGAGCAGTACTTC. Amino acids: CASSQAPASPNYEQYF. The V and J genes are TRBV4-3 and TRBJ2-7; D possibly corresponds to TRBD2 (5 bases). This CDR3 spans 16 amino acids. V shed 3 bases and J shed 3 bases, with 18 bases lying between them. Looked up from germline, CDR1 is LGHNA and CDR2 is YSLEER.

The CDR3 DNA sequence: TGTGCCAGCAGCTTAGTTTCGGGGCAGGGGCAGTACTTC. Its protein is CASSLVSGQGQYF. V usage is TRBV7-9 and J usage is TRBJ2-7, with D perhaps being TRBD1 or TRBD2 (5 bases each). Germline values: CDR1 SEHNR, CDR2 FQNEAQ (reference sequence). This CDR3 is 13 amino acids long. With 1 base removed from V and 9 bases from J, the gap between germline ends came to 13 bases.

V gene TRBV29-1 combines with J gene TRBJ2-3; 13 nucleotides agree with TRBD2. Germline V lookup: CDR1 SQVTM, CDR2 ANQGSEA. Trimming removed 5 bases from V and 4 bases from J; junction bases left unmatched: 9. The CDR3 runs 16 residues. The CDR3 DNA is TGCAGCGTTATTCAACCGGGACTAGCGGGGCCAGATACGCAGTATTTT. Translation gives CSVIQPGLAGPDTQYF.

This clone was counted once. The rearrangement joins TRBV5-4 to TRBJ2-7; TRBD1 or TRBD2 may be the D gene (5 bases each). CDR3 size: 16 residues. V was trimmed by 1 base and J by 2 bases, leaving 16 bases between them. Germline values: CDR1 SGHNT, CDR2 YYREEE (reference sequence). CDR3 in DNA: TGTGCCAGCAGCTTGAAAGGGACCGCGATTACCTACGAGCAGTACTTC. Translating it yields CASSLKGTAITYEQYF.

V usage is TRBV28 and J usage is TRBJ1-5; D may be TRBD1 (5 bases). V shed 7 bases and J shed 0 bases, with 13 bases lying between them. Germline CDR1 is MDHEN and CDR2 is SYDVKM. CDR3 length: 15 residues. The DNA for the CDR3 is TGTGCCAGCAACCGATGGGGGGATAGCAATCAGCCCCAGCATTTT. This sequence encodes CASNRWGDSNQPQHF.

V and J are TRBV6-1 and TRBJ2-1; 8 bases agree with TRBD1. The CDR3 consists of 12 residues. CDR1 MNHNS and CDR2 SASEGT come from the germline V gene. The V segment lost 10 bases and the J segment 6 bases; nucleotides outside the gene matches: 5. CDR3 nucleotide sequence: TGTGCCACCCGGACAGGGATCAATGAGCAGTTCTTC. Its protein product is CATRTGINEQFF.

The chain is built from TRBV27 and TRBJ1-1; TRBD1 matches at 8 bases. In germline, CDR1 is MNHEY, CDR2 SMNVEV (reference sequence). The length of the CDR3 is 15 residues. With V trimmed by 7 bases and J by 1 base, 8 bases remained unmatched. CDR3 protein: CASMSQGTGNTEAFF. In DNA form, the CDR3 reads TGTGCCAGCATGTCCCAGGGGACAGGGAACACTGAAGCTTTCTTT.

The chain recombines TRBV6-5 with TRBJ2-3, with TRBD2 identical over 12 bases. The germline gives CDR1 MNHEY, CDR2 SVGAGI. With V trimmed by 5 bases and J by 4 bases, 4 bases remained unmatched. This CDR3 has 15 amino acids. The CDR3 DNA reads as TGTGCCAGCAGTGCGCTAGCGGGGGGGCCAGATACGCAGTATTTT. Its translation is CASSALAGGPDTQYF.

This chain connects TRBV9 to TRBJ2-1; the D gene is possibly TRBD2 (5 bases). V gave up 0 bases and J gave up 8 bases, with 12 bases separating them. Germline-derived CDR1 and CDR2 are SGDLS and YYNGEE. CDR3 length: 14 amino acids. The CDR3 region is CASSVAGIDDEQFF. In DNA form, the CDR3 reads TGTGCCAGCAGCGTAGCCGGGATTGACGATGAGCAGTTCTTC.

The chain has TRBV5-6 and TRBJ2-7, with D perhaps matching TRBD2 (5 bases). Germline CDR1 is SGHDT and CDR2 is YYEEEE. This CDR3 spans 14 amino acids. Trimming stripped 0 bases from V and 6 bases from J, with 13 bases between. The CDR3 DNA is TGTGCCAGCAGCTTGGGCCACGGACTGATCGAGCAGTACTTC. It is translated as CASSLGHGLIEQYF.

The chain employs TRBV4-1 and TRBJ1-5; a possible D gene is TRBD1 (5 bases). The CDR3 extends over 13 amino acids. Germline loops: CDR1 MGHRA, CDR2 YSYEKL. Trimming removed 5 bases at V and 7 bases at J, with 12 bases between. CDR3 amino acids: CASSFTGVQPQHF. The CDR3, as DNA: TGCGCCAGCAGCTTTACGGGGGTCCAGCCCCAGCATTTT.

In regard to this clone: Other DNA sequences within the sample encode an identical CDR3. This chain links TRBV9 with TRBJ2-2; D may be TRBD2 (6 bases). Germline V gene data show CDR1 as SGDLS and CDR2 as YYNGEE. Trimming left V 0 bases short and J 3 bases short, with 9 bases between. The CDR3 covers 15 residues. CDR3 nucleotides: TGTGCCAGCAGCGTAGAGAGGGAGGACACCGGGGAGCTGTTTTTT. Translated: CASSVEREDTGELFF.

This chain links TRBV5-1 with TRBJ2-7; a possible D gene is TRBD2 (6 bases). CDR3 size: 15 residues. The ends were cut back, 0 bases at V and 1 base at J, with 11 bases in the middle. In germline, CDR1 is SGHRS, CDR2 YFSETQ. CDR3 bases: TGCGCCAGCAGCTTGGCACGGGGGTTTTCCTACGAGCAGTACTTC. As protein: CASSLARGFSYEQYF.